This T cell receptor (beta chain) was recovered during a study of cytomegalovirus exposure and HLA in healthy donors (dated by TCRdb to the late 2010s). General notes on the study: In an earlier analysis of 587 of the donors, about 260 Gb of sequence data and 120 million or so unique TCR beta sequences from roughly 180 million T cells were reported. The number of typed donors differed by locus: roughly 629-630 for A, B, C, DRB1 and DQB1; 522 for DQA1; some 590 for DPA1; and some 430 for DPB1. A later analysis re-examined previously published TCR beta repertoires from 500 to 700 donors and added high-resolution HLA genotyping to investigate patterns of TCR occurrence. All discovery cohort repertoires had been generated using a single sequencing platform. Among about 400 genotyped donors of the cohort, an average of approximately 220,000 unique TCR beta nucleotide sequences was sequenced per donor, of which about 18% were non-productive. The study aimed to test whether cataloging public T cell receptors could reveal signatures of past pathogen exposure. To decide whether each TCR beta V gene segment behaved as functional or pseudogenic, an earlier analysis of approximately 590 of the donors relied on high-throughput TCR beta sequencing. The later analysis used no new phenotypic data to find candidate immune exposures, relying instead on TCR beta sequences and their occurrence across donors. Class I and class II HLA loci were covered by the typing at four-digit resolution. To predict cytomegalovirus infection status, the study brought together high-throughput TCR immunosequencing, statistical association of individual TCRs with disease status, and machine learning. Donor age, sex, ethnicity and CMV serostatus were collected together with the repertoire data. Besides the first cohort of around 670 subjects, a separate validation cohort made up of 120 different subjects was used. Of the roughly 420 genotyped donors, less than 85% were placed in the genetic ancestry cluster associated with self-reported Caucasian donors. The study used immunosequencing to profile the T cell repertoires of 600 to 850 subjects and linked those repertoires to cytomegalovirus serostatus. Approximately 310 gigabases of sequencing data and tens of millions of unique TCR sequences were included in an early release covering under 650 HLA-typed donors. Because of strong linkage in the cohort, five DR-DQ haplotypes were treated as single units for association and clustering. A later genetic analysis took genome-wide SNP genotypes for about 65% of the 666 donors and used that subset as a discovery cohort.

The cohort consisted of 600 or so healthy bone marrow donors. Cohort members were all nominally healthy when sampled, although unrecorded immune exposures were likely present. The donor was CMV seronegative and was included in the group of about 400 seronegative cohort members. A peripheral blood sample was collected from each donor, and TCR beta sequencing was performed on peripheral blood mononuclear cells. The Qiagen DNeasy Blood Extraction Kit was used to extract genomic DNA from the blood cell samples. On this clone: The clone's antigen remains unknown. No quality values exist for individual bases; no much larger clone is one base distant.

From the cysteine through the phenylalanine, the CDR3 covers 16 amino acids. CDR3 DNA only is kept here, 48 bases in frame from base 1. The germline V gene encodes CDR1 LNHNV and CDR2 YYDKDF (reference sequence). V gives up 1 base and J gives up 3 bases, and the segment between their germline ends measures 10 bases. The library was produced with the immunoSEQ multiplex PCR assay. For the multiplex PCR, a mixture combining 60 forward primers for TCR Vbeta segments and 13 reverse primers for TCR Jbeta segments was used. A multiplex PCR assay on genomic DNA amplified the CDR3 region of rearranged TCR beta genes. Amplified TCR beta libraries were sequenced as 87-base-pair reads on the Illumina HiSeq System. The original methods were these. In a later analysis, some 80 million unique TCR beta chains were counted across the approximately 620 repertoires, and roughly 10 million of these chains were shared by at least two donors. To remove PCR and sequencing errors, raw reads were error-corrected and collapsed into unique sequences using a nearest-neighbor algorithm that merged closely related sequences. To assign V, D and J gene segments, CDR3 sequences were aligned to IMGT reference sequences. For a sequence to be retained, at least a six-nucleotide match to both a V gene segment and a J gene segment was required. A rearrangement counted as productive if the CDR3 had no stop codons and remained in frame with V and J, and every other rearrangement counted as non-productive. Following IMGT convention, CDR3 was defined as the stretch from the second conserved V-encoded cysteine to the conserved J-encoded phenylalanine. The earlier analysis of around 640 of the donors excluded sequences that lacked an unambiguous match to a single V gene segment. In an earlier analysis of approximately 500 of the donors, a V segment was called functional when productive rearrangements were above 56.7%, and segregating when the standard deviation between donors exceeded 5%. A statistical classification framework was built to diagnose cytomegalovirus status from the catalog of TCR beta chain sequences. In a later analysis, V and J genes were assigned by comparing TCR nucleotide sequences against IMGT/GENE-DB human TR gene sequences. Using the TCRdist pipeline, a later analysis assigned CDR3 sequences along with most-parsimonious VDJ recombination scenarios. In a later analysis, each TCR beta chain was defined by its CDR3 amino acid sequence together with its V-gene family, and reads lacking a unique V-gene family were excluded. To address suspected cross-contamination and a sequencing artifact, a later analysis removed over 500 highly shared, low-generation-probability nucleotide sequences. For each public chain, a later analysis derived a clonal expansion index from normalized ranks of inferred template counts within each repertoire. In a later analysis, generation probabilities were computed with a VDJ recombination model fitted to out-of-frame rearrangements, and the resulting probabilities were checked against IGoR. Hypergeometric tests were used in a later analysis to score TCR-TCR, TCR-HLA and TCR-CMV co-occurrence, with a repertoire-size bias correction applied to the TCR pairs. To estimate false discovery rates, a later analysis permuted the HLA or CMV assignments 20 times. In a later analysis, co-occurring TCRs were grouped using DBSCAN, with TCRdist sequence similarity added in when clustering inside HLA-allele-positive subsets. For co-occurrence clustering, repertoires with fewer than 30,000 or more than 120,000 public chains were excluded, along with four to six repertoires with anomalous nucleotide sharing. What TCRdb holds here is the immuneACCESS table cut down to in-frame rearrangements. Part of the clones is not present; checked against another copy, under half of the missing clones reflect an unresolved V gene, and the others are unexplained. V and J calls plus clone size are reproduced from that table; the DNA served to infer D and trimming. The sample table contains some 190,000 clones; only one count was recorded for 82% of them. The top ten clones comprise more than 1.5% of the sample.

What the research found in general, with its limitations: Because counts were too low, seventeen rarely observed V segments, including chromosome 9 orphons, were left out of the earlier analysis of about 620 of the donors. A further reported finding was that TCR beta sequences accurately predicted the HLA-A and HLA-B alleles for most subjects in the first cohort. In a later analysis, most CMV-associated TCR beta chains were found to appear HLA-restricted, with HLA associations seemingly driven largely by CMV exposure. Because some donors lacked HLA typing at each locus, the association tests relied only on the typed subset. A later analysis reported that several top co-occurrence clusters appeared linked to parvovirus B19, influenza, CMV and Epstein-Barr virus. In a later genetic analysis, a missense DCLRE1C variant was associated with V-gene and J-gene trimming of TCR beta chains, and the association was replicated in an independent cohort. In vitro tests confirmed that a few of the cytomegalovirus-associated TCR beta chains recognize cytomegalovirus antigens. For the cohort, immune exposure information was limited to CMV serostatus. Presence/absence analyses assumed roughly uniform sequencing depth across donors, an assumption that may not hold. In this cohort, only TCR beta chains were sequenced, and detectable features were limited by the absence of alpha or paired-chain data. The authors suggested that the approach could potentially be generalized to other disease states and immunological phenotypes. While some public TCRs were present in many individuals, most TCR sequences turned up only very rarely across donors. According to a later genetic analysis, donors in an Asian-associated ancestry cluster had fewer N-insertions in productive TCRs than the approximately 610-donor mean. When HLA alleles, especially DR and DQ, strongly co-occurred, attributing TCR associations to individual alleles was difficult. Some IMGT-functional V segments, including TRBV6-2 and TRBV6-3, could not be distinguished by the 87-base-pair reads and were therefore excluded. A cluster of highly shared sequence variants was judged likely to represent a technical artifact of the sequencing pipeline. Cytomegalovirus status was reported to be diagnosed by the classifier with high specificity and sensitivity in both the original and validation cohorts. A total of 150 to 200 TCR beta chains were listed by the study as associated with cytomegalovirus. In an earlier analysis of more than 450 of the donors, most TCR beta V segments were observed in productive rearrangements about 90% or about 30% of the time, broadly matching IMGT annotations. According to a later analysis, TCR association rates differed among HLA loci, with DRB1 alleles showing the most associated TCRs and HLA-C alleles showing the fewest. In a later analysis, HLA-associated TCR beta chains showed more clonal expansion and lower generation probabilities than non-associated chains that were equally common. At a false discovery rate of 0.05, a later analysis linked some 18,000 TCR beta sequences to specific HLA alleles. Correlated functional status among segregating V segments might be attributable to linkage disequilibrium, but an unknown experimental factor could not be ruled out.

Sequencing was carried out using PBMCs. The sequence links TRBV15 to TRBJ2-6; the D gene cannot be named for sure. This receptor was obtained from a man aged 40-49 years in good health and CMV-seronegative. The sequenced DNA: TGTGCCACCAGCAGAGGGAGAGGTGGTGGGGCCAACGTCCTGACTTTC. The translation is CATSRGRGGGANVLTF.